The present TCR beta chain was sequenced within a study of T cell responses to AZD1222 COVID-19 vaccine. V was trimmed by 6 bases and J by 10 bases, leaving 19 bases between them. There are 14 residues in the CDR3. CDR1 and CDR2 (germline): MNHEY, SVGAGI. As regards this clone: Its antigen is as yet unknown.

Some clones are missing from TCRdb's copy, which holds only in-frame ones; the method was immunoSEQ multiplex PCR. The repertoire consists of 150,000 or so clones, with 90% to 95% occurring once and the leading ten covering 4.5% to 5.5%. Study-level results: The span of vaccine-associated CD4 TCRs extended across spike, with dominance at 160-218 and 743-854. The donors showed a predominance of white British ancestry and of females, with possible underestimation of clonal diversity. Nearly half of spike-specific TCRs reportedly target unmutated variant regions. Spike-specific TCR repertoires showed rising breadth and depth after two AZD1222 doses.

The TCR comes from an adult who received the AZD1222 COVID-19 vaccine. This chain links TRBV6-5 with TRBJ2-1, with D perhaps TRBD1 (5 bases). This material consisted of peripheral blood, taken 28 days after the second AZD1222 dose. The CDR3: CASSLGGRASEQFF. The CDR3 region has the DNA TGTGCCAGCAGCCTCGGCGGCAGGGCGTCCGAGCAGTTCTTC.